This TCR beta chain came from a study of T cell responses to AZD1222 COVID-19 vaccine. Timing groups of about 4 and about 12 weeks for second doses were pooled. Method: immunoSEQ multiplex PCR; TCRdb's copy keeps in-frame clones and lacks some. The top ten clones hold 4.5% to 7% of a sample with around 130,000 clones, approximately 88% of them seen once. With regard to this clone: What it binds is unknown.

Study-level results: Clonal diversity may have been underestimated, and the donors were mostly white British, with more females than males. Variant regions that are unmutated are reportedly the target of nearly half of spike-specific TCRs.

This CDR3 contains 17 residues. The V gene end was trimmed by 4 bases and the J gene end by 5 bases; junction bases not matched to a gene: 12. Germline values: CDR1 SGHNT, CDR2 YYREEE (reference sequence). The V and J genes are TRBV5-4 and TRBJ2-5, with TRBD2 matching 12 bases. This TCR derives from an adult who received the AZD1222 COVID-19 vaccine. The specimen was peripheral blood, collected 28 days after the second AZD1222 dose. CDR3 in DNA: TGTGCCAGCAGCCCCATGCTAGCGGGGGGGTTGTCGGAGACCCAGTACTTC. It is translated as CASSPMLAGGLSETQYF.